The 16 T cell receptor beta chains listed next were all sequenced from one sample in a study of blood T cell repertoires in COVID-19 (TCRdb year 2020). The library relied on the immunoSEQ multiplex PCR assay. TCRdb holds this immuneACCESS table with in-frame rearrangements only. Some clones are missing; in checked studies, unresolved V genes explain under half, and the rest has no known cause. The sample table holds more than 130,000 clones, of which approximately 84% were seen once. Just under 9% of the sample is taken by the ten largest. Sequencing was carried out using peripheral blood. The receptor source for this set is a woman aged 80 or older in a cohort sampled during active or convalescent COVID-19.

The chain recombines TRBV5-6 with TRBJ1-2, with D possibly matching TRBD1 (6 bases). Germline lookup yields CDR1 SGHDT and CDR2 YYEEEE. This CDR3 contains 15 residues. V lost 0 bases to trimming and J lost 2 bases, with 11 bases between them. The DNA for the CDR3 is TGTGCCAGCAGCTTGGGGCGACAGGCGAACTATGGCTACACCTTC. This encodes CASSLGRQANYGYTF.

The chain recombines TRBV4-1 with TRBJ2-3, with D perhaps matching TRBD2 (6 bases). The V gene lost 1 base and the J gene lost 2 bases, with 16 bases spanning the gap. Germline V gives CDR1 MGHRA, CDR2 YSYEKL. The CDR3 extends over 17 amino acids. Written as DNA, the CDR3 is TGCGCCAGCAGCCAAGGTTGGAGGGCGGCAGTCACAGATACGCAGTATTTT. Translated: CASSQGWRAAVTDTQYF.

The chain is built from TRBV13 and TRBJ2-7; 8 nucleotides line up with TRBD1. This CDR3 has 14 residues. Trimming cost V 5 bases and J 1 base; bases outside gene matches: 4. Germline V gene lookup returns CDR1 PRHDT and CDR2 FYEKMQ (reference sequence). The CDR3 DNA reads as TGTGCCAGCAGCCCCAGGGGGCGTTCCTACGAGCAGTACTTC. Translated, it gives CASSPRGRSYEQYF. The full variable domain, in which reference TRBV13 and TRBJ2-7 provide the parts outside the CDR3, is AAGVIQSPRHLIKEKRETATLKCYPIPRHDTVYWYQQGPGQDPQFLISFYEKMQSDKGSIPDRFSAQQFSDYHSELNMSSLELGDSALYFCASSPRGRSYEQYFGPGTRLTVT.

The chain has TRBV5-5 and TRBJ1-2; tentatively, D is TRBD1 (5 bases). Trimming took 6 bases from V and 4 from J, leaving 22 bases between them. The germline V gene has CDR1 SGHKS and CDR2 YYEKEE (reference sequence). There are 16 residues in the CDR3. CDR3 residues: CASTFSPRGVVYGYTF. The CDR3, as DNA: TGTGCCAGCACCTTTTCTCCGCGGGGGGTAGTCTATGGCTACACCTTC.

The CDR3, as DNA: TGTGCCAGCAGCCGACAGGGGGGTAATGAAAAACTGTTTTTT. Its protein is CASSRQGGNEKLFF. The chain couples TRBV6-6 to TRBJ1-4; 9 positions match TRBD1. The CDR3 runs to 14 residues. Germline CDR1 reads MNHNY; CDR2 reads SVGAGI (reference sequence). The trim removed 6 bases at V and 4 bases at J, leaving 3 bases unmatched.

J is TRBJ2-3 and V is TRBV3-1 (or the pseudogene TRBV3-2); possible D gene TRBD2, 5 bases. This CDR3 is built from 14 residues. Per germline, CDR1 LGHDT and CDR2 YNNKEL (reference sequence). V gave up 5 bases and J gave up 1 base, with 10 bases separating them. CDR3 sequence (DNA): TGTGCCAGCAGCGTCCGGGAAGGCACAGATACGCAGTATTTT. Translating gives CASSVREGTDTQYF.

This clone was detected only once. The rearrangement joins TRBV27 to TRBJ2-6; 8 nucleotides line up with TRBD1. Germline assignment: CDR1 MNHEY and CDR2 SMNVEV (reference sequence). The CDR3 is 18 residues long. V trimming: 8 bases; J trimming: 3 bases; junction bases outside the gene matches: 15. The CDR3 region is CASGRTGFPGGGANVLTF. The CDR3 DNA follows: TGTGCCAGCGGACGGACAGGGTTCCCCGGAGGTGGGGCCAACGTCCTGACTTTC. Full variable domain (outside the CDR3, taken from reference TRBV27 and TRBJ2-6): EAQVTQNPRYLITVTGKKLTVTCSQNMNHEYMSWYRQDPGLGLRQIYYSMNVEVTDKGDVPEGYKVSRKEKRNFPLILESPSPNQTSLYFCASGRTGFPGGGANVLTFGAGSRLTVL.

This rearrangement joins TRBV20-1 to TRBJ1-2, with D perhaps TRBD1 (5 bases). Germline CDR1 reads DFQATT; CDR2 reads SNEGSKA (reference sequence). The CDR3 has 14 residues. The germline V and J ends were trimmed by 3 bases and 2 bases, with 13 bases remaining between them. Written as DNA, the CDR3 is TGCAGTGCTAGTTGGGGGGTCCTGAACTATGGCTACACCTTC. Protein sequence: CSASWGVLNYGYTF.

This chain joins TRBV5-6 and TRBJ2-7; 7 nucleotides match TRBD1. V lost 3 bases and J lost 4; bases outside the gene matches: 7. Germline V gives CDR1 SGHDT, CDR2 YYEEEE. The CDR3 is 14 residues long. The CDR3 here is CASSSTGERYEQYF. As DNA, the CDR3 is TGTGCCAGCAGCTCTACAGGGGAGAGGTACGAGCAGTACTTC.

The chain recombines TRBV29-1 with TRBJ1-1; 10 nucleotides match TRBD1. The CDR3 has 13 amino acids. The germline V gene encodes CDR1 SQVTM and CDR2 ANQGSEA. V gave up 4 bases and J gave up 3 bases; unmatched junction bases: 2. DNA for the CDR3: TGCAGCGTTGGGACAGGGGGACACACTGAAGCTTTCTTT. It yields the protein CSVGTGGHTEAFF.

This clone is a singleton in its sample. The chain couples TRBV7-2 to TRBJ2-4, with 8 bases identical to TRBD1. J lost 5 bases, V lost 5 bases, and 5 bases had no gene match. The CDR3 consists of 14 residues. Germline CDR1 SGHTA, CDR2 FQGNSA. CDR3 nucleotide sequence: TGTGCCAGCAGCCTAGACAGGGGCCAAAACATTCAGTACTTC. Protein sequence: CASSLDRGQNIQYF.

A few counts support this clone. J is TRBJ2-2 and V is TRBV6-1, with D maybe TRBD2 (6 bases). Trimming removed 3 bases at V and 5 bases at J, with 13 bases between. The CDR3 totals 15 residues. CDR1 MNHNS and CDR2 SASEGT come from the germline V gene. CDR3 sequence reads: CASSDTRGSTGELFF. Written as DNA, the CDR3 is TGTGCCAGCAGTGACACGCGGGGAAGTACCGGGGAGCTGTTTTTT.

V gene TRBV6-5 combines with J gene TRBJ1-6, with D maybe TRBD1 (5 bases). This CDR3 has 16 amino acids. Between the trimmed V and J ends, which lost 2 bases and 0 bases, there was a span of 8 bases. Germline CDR1 is MNHEY and CDR2 is SVGAGI. CDR3: CASSYRGSSYNSPLHF. For the CDR3, the DNA is TGTGCCAGCAGTTACAGGGGTAGCTCCTATAATTCACCCCTCCACTTT.

The chain carries TRBV7-2 and TRBJ2-1, with TRBD2 matching over 8 bases. Trimming took 2 bases from V and 9 from J; bases not matched to a gene: 6. Germline values: CDR1 SGHTA, CDR2 FQGNSA. The CDR3 loop spans 14 amino acids. The CDR3 region has the DNA TGTGCCAGCAGCTTACGGGGGGGGCTAGGTGAGCAGTTCTTC. Its translation is CASSLRGGLGEQFF.

The gene calls are TRBV20-1 and TRBJ1-1, with 7 bases that match TRBD1. The CDR3 totals 11 residues. CDR1 is DFQATT, CDR2 SNEGSKA, per germline (reference sequence). The J segment lost 11 bases and the V segment lost 5 bases, leaving 8 bases of the junction unmatched. The CDR3 DNA sequence: TGCAGTGCTTACAGGGGCCCGGACGCTTTCTTT. Translating gives CSAYRGPDAFF.

The chain uses TRBV10-2 and TRBJ1-1, with D maybe TRBD1 (6 bases). This CDR3 is 14 amino acids long. V was clipped by 6 bases and J by 3 bases, with 14 bases between them. The germline gives CDR1 WSHSY, CDR2 SAAADI. CDR3 residues: CASRSTGRHTEAFF. CDR3 sequence (DNA): TGCGCCAGCAGATCTACAGGGAGACACACTGAAGCTTTCTTT.